The T cell receptor (beta chain) described here comes from a study of human T cells and chemical hapten exposure (dated by TCRdb to the early 2020s). About the full investigation: For sensitization, 2% DPC in acetone was applied to a roughly 2 cm by roughly 2 cm area of upper inner arm skin. Patients additionally received weekly therapeutic DPC doses to the scalp throughout the approximately 24-week study period. Patch testing on the upper back used Finn chambers containing 0.01% DPC, with scoring done after 6 days according to International Contact Dermatitis Research Group standards. The mostly female patient cohort included alopecia areata with under or over 50% scalp involvement, alopecia totalis and alopecia universalis. The libraries were sequenced as a pool, and the TCR yield per sample differed mostly because of small variations in library volumes within the pool. In alopecia patients, the study followed how the peripheral blood TCR repertoire changed in vivo over primary and secondary sensitization to diphenylcyclopropenone (DPC), a hapten. Blood was sampled from patients pre-sensitization (week 0) and at 2, 6 and about 24 weeks after DPC sensitization. Blood for TCR sequencing was provided by twenty-nine alopecia patients at one to four time points (pre-sensitization, 2, 6 and 24 weeks). On the study overall, not on this receptor specifically: Expanded TCRs formed significantly more large CDR3 similarity clusters than pre-sensitization or healthy control sets, consistent with antigen-driven responses. Patch test score correlated positively with the number of PT1 expanded TCRs, reaching significance at thresholds 8, 16 and 32 but not at 4. After repeated subsampling, the strength of the expansion versus patch-test correlation and the threshold at which it became significant changed. Because all patients had alopecia, a presumed autoimmune disease, the immune response of the patients might differ from that of healthy individuals. DPC sensitization did not change the number of TCRs with a frequency above 1 in 1000, and there was no evidence of changes in global repertoire structure.

The label giving this sample's time point can be read as: pre-sensitization, week 0. Read against the paper, the sample's treatment or condition label means: therapeutic diphenylcyclopropenone sensitization with weekly scalp DPC. At every patch-test visit, the blood draw took place before the patch test was put on. To be eligible, patients had to be aged 18 to 70, diagnosed with alopecia and judged suitable for DPC therapy, while pregnant patients were excluded. Total RNA was isolated from unfractionated whole blood collected in Tempus Blood RNA tubes. Remarks on this clonotype: Which antigen it targets is not known. Per-nucleotide qualities are absent, and no much larger clonotype sits a single base away.

CDR1 and CDR2, looked up from the germline V gene (reference sequence), are DFQATT and SNEGSKA. Clipping removes 3 bases from V and 4 bases from J, with 6 as the unmatched junction base count. The cysteine opens and the phenylalanine closes a CDR3 of 14 amino acids. Kept here is only the CDR3 DNA, which spans 42 bases and is read in frame from base 1. The protocol used for the library was RACE. Instrument on record: NextSeq 500. During library preparation, unique molecular identifiers were attached to individual cDNA molecules so that TCRs could be counted quantitatively and reproducibly. Each blood RNA sample was used to sequence both TCR alpha and TCR beta chains. In the paper's pipeline: A median of approximately 100,000 TCRs per sample was observed, with a range of 23,224 to 690,600. The Decombinator software suite was used to annotate the V, J and CDR3 of the TCR reads. To make PS versus PT1 abundance plots, every sample was subsampled to the same number of TCRs (28,000). TCRs were defined as expanded if absent before sensitization and observed at least eight times at the 2-week time point. The raw public data were reprocessed by TCRdb itself: fastp quality trimming at Q25, MiXCR clonotype calling, in-frame beta chains only. Rows are unified per CDR3 protein, each entry keeping the most common DNA and genes. What appears here as the V and J calls and clone size reflects TCRdb's work, not the paper's. This sample has 300,000 to 450,000 distinct CDR3 sequences in its table, and about 5.1% of those were observed once. The ten most abundant clones make up roughly 2.6% of the sample.

The source of this sequence is a woman aged 45-65 years with alopecia areata. Some clones in this sample may be carry-over from other donors' samples. The chain joins TRBV20-1 to TRBJ1-5, with 7 junctional bases fitting TRBD1. Sample: whole blood, taken in connection with sensitization to the hapten diphenylcyclopropenone (DPC). Here the CDR3 is given as CSASNRGRNQPQHF. The nucleotide sequence reads as follows: TGCAGTGCTAGTAACAGGGGTAGGAATCAGCCCCAGCATTTT.